Following are 15 T cell receptor beta chains from one sample sequenced in a study of blood T cell repertoires in COVID-19. Assay: immunoSEQ multiplex PCR; the TCRdb copy retains only in-frame clones and omits some. The table has 70,000 to 85,000 clones, more than 85% seen once; the top ten hold less than 6%. The sequenced sample consisted of peripheral blood. All receptors come from a woman aged 55-70 years with active COVID-19.

This clone occurred once. This rearrangement joins TRBV28 to TRBJ1-5; the D is unclear. Trimming removed 4 bases at V and 3 bases at J, with 10 bases between. CDR1 MDHEN and CDR2 SYDVKM come from the germline V gene. The CDR3 extends over 14 amino acids. The CDR3 sequence is CASSSPRNNQPQHF. The CDR3 nucleotides are TGTGCCAGCAGTTCGCCGAGAAACAATCAGCCCCAGCATTTT.

The V and J genes are TRBV19 and TRBJ2-7; no definite D call. CDR1 LNHDA and CDR2 SQIVND come from the germline V gene (reference sequence). Trimming took 5 bases from V and 4 from J, leaving 9 bases between them. This CDR3 spans 12 amino acids. Here the CDR3 reads CASSPSGYEQYF. The CDR3 bases are TGTGCCAGTAGTCCCTCCGGTTACGAGCAGTACTTC.

The chain couples TRBV19 to TRBJ2-1, with 9 positions matching TRBD2. The J segment lost 7 bases and the V segment lost 6 bases, leaving 10 bases of the junction unmatched. The CDR3 loop spans 15 amino acids. CDR1 is LNHDA, CDR2 SQIVND, per germline (reference sequence). CDR3 amino acids: CASSRSSGSKNEQFF. CDR3 DNA: TGTGCCAGTAGCCGGAGTAGCGGGAGTAAGAATGAGCAGTTCTTC.

The rearrangement joins TRBV5-1 to TRBJ2-3; 8 bases fit TRBD2. J lost 6 bases, V lost 3 bases, and 9 bases had no gene match. This CDR3 comprises 15 residues. Germline CDR1 SGHRS, CDR2 YFSETQ. The CDR3, as DNA: TGCGCCAGCAGCTCCGGTGGAGCGGGAGTGGATACGCAGTATTTT. It is translated as CASSSGGAGVDTQYF.

The chain couples TRBV2 to TRBJ2-7, with 9 bases identical to TRBD1. J gave up 4 bases and V 3 bases, and 4 bases lay outside the gene matches. The length of the CDR3 is 14 residues. CDR1 is SNHLY, CDR2 FYNNEI, per germline. The CDR3 nucleotides are TGTGCCAGCAGTGATGGGACAGGGTATTACGAGCAGTACTTC. Translation gives CASSDGTGYYEQYF.

The chain is built from TRBV2 and TRBJ1-1; D not resolved. CDR1 and CDR2 from the germline V gene are SNHLY and FYNNEI. This CDR3 has 13 residues. The ends were cut back, 4 bases at V and 0 bases at J, with 6 bases in the middle. The CDR3 reads CASSAPMNTEAFF. For the CDR3, the DNA is TGTGCCAGCAGTGCCCCCATGAACACTGAAGCTTTCTTT.

The chain employs TRBV7-2 and TRBJ2-7, with a weak D call TRBD1 (7 bases). The V gene's germline CDR1 is SGHTA and CDR2 FQGNSA. The CDR3 consists of 13 residues. V was pared by 5 bases and J by 3 bases, with 11 bases between. The CDR3 is CASSRGTVYEQYF. The CDR3 coding sequence is TGTGCCAGCAGCCGCGGGACAGTCTACGAGCAGTACTTC.

This sequence joins TRBV5-1 and TRBJ1-3; D not certain. The CDR3 length is 14 residues. Germline V lookup: CDR1 SGHRS, CDR2 YFSETQ. V dropped 7 bases and J dropped 2 bases, with 13 bases sitting between them. This CDR3 is CASGSGTAGNTIYF. The DNA for the CDR3 is TGCGCCAGCGGTTCTGGTACGGCTGGAAACACCATATATTTT.

The V gene is TRBV11-2, the J gene TRBJ1-1; the D is unclear. The CDR3 totals 12 residues. The germline V gene encodes CDR1 SGHAT and CDR2 FQNNGV. Trimming stripped 3 bases from V and 11 bases from J, with 13 bases between. The CDR3 DNA reads as TGTGCCAGCAGCTTCGGGATGGTTGGGGCTTTCTTT. Translated, it gives CASSFGMVGAFF.

This clone was found a few times. J is TRBJ1-6 and V is TRBV4-2, with 10 bases aligning to TRBD1. Trimming at V came to 1 base and at J to 0 bases, leaving 3 bases not matched to a gene. The germline V gene encodes CDR1 LGHNA and CDR2 YNFKEQ. The CDR3 totals 18 residues. The DNA for the CDR3 is TGTGCCAGCAGCCAAGGGACAGGGGGTAGCTCCTATAATTCACCCCTCCACTTT. It translates to CASSQGTGGSSYNSPLHF.

This rearrangement joins TRBV24-1 to TRBJ2-1; TRBD1 matches at 8 bases. V gave up 6 bases and J gave up 9 bases; unmatched junction bases: 9. Germline-derived CDR1 and CDR2 are KGHDR and SFDVKD. The CDR3 contains 14 residues. As DNA, the CDR3 is TGTGCCACCAGTTTCGGGACAGGATCAAGTGAGCAGTTCTTC. Its protein is CATSFGTGSSEQFF.

This rearrangement joins TRBV6-5 to TRBJ2-1; 13 bases align to TRBD2. This CDR3 contains 14 residues. Germline-derived CDR1 and CDR2 are MNHEY and SVGAGI. V trimming: 6 bases; J trimming: 5 bases; junction bases outside the gene matches: 1. The chain's CDR3 is CASRGLAGDNEQFF. DNA for the CDR3: TGTGCCAGCAGAGGACTAGCGGGAGACAATGAGCAGTTCTTC.

This chain links TRBV4-1 with TRBJ2-1, with 8 bases aligning to TRBD2. The CDR3 runs 13 residues. Germline CDR1 and CDR2: MGHRA and YSYEKL. V shed 3 bases, J shed 10 bases, and the junction held 5 bases outside the gene matches. The DNA for the CDR3 is TGCGCCAGCAGCCATGAGAGCGGGGGCGAGCAGTTCTTC. This sequence encodes CASSHESGGEQFF.

J is TRBJ2-2 and V is TRBV2, with 8 bases aligning to TRBD1. Trimming took 3 bases from V and 1 from J; bases not matched to a gene: 10. Per the germline V gene, CDR1 is SNHLY and CDR2 is FYNNEI. The CDR3 covers 18 residues. The CDR3 is CASSDGTGSSLNTGELFF. The CDR3 DNA follows: TGTGCCAGCAGTGATGGGACAGGCTCCTCCTTGAACACCGGGGAGCTGTTTTTT.

This clone appeared a single time. The chain combines TRBV5-1 with TRBJ2-5; no clear D. The germline V and J ends were trimmed by 4 bases and 5 bases, with 12 bases remaining between them. The CDR3 has 13 amino acids. In germline, CDR1 is SGHRS, CDR2 YFSETQ. The CDR3 DNA is TGCGCCAGCAGCCCACCTGACTGGGAGACCCAGTACTTC. Residues: CASSPPDWETQYF.